The sequence of this TCR beta chain was determined in a study of CD8+CD57+ T cells in acquired aplastic anemia. Overall study: Mean yield of DNA from sorted CD4+ and CD8+ cells was approximately 3 ug. Study-level points and caveats: Overlapping CD8+ CDR3 repertoires of patients and controls contained under 30 shared sequences.

In germline, CDR1 is SGHDN, CDR2 FVKESK. V lost 1 base to trimming and J lost 5 bases; unmatched junction nucleotides: 7. The CDR3 spans 16 residues. Note on this clonotype: Its antigen is undetermined.

Patients sequenced had flow cytometry evidence of CD8+CD57+ cell expansion. CDR3 and TCR beta VDJ profiling relied on a genomic DNA template. From the reads, TCRdb called clonotypes with MiXCR, one entry per CDR3 protein. The table includes around 500,000 distinct CDR3 sequences, around 32% detected once. This chain uses TRBV14 with TRBJ2-5; 10 bases agree with TRBD2. This clonotype was sampled from a human donor with aplastic anemia. Sequenced sample: sorted CD4+, CD8+, or CD8+CD57+ T cells (not recorded which) from PBMCs. CDR3 region: CASSQGLAGVFETQYF. The CDR3, as DNA: TGTGCCAGCAGCCAAGGGCTAGCGGGAGTATTTGAGACCCAGTACTTC.